Below are 11 T cell receptor beta chains sequenced from a single sample in a study of blood T cell repertoires in COVID-19. The method was immunoSEQ multiplex PCR; TCRdb's version includes in-frame clones alone and lacks a portion of them. The table records around 290,000 clones, approximately 92% of them present only once. Sequenced: PBMCs or T cells enriched from blood (not recorded which). The origin of the receptors is a woman between 25 and 40 years old who had recovered from COVID-19.

V is TRBV19 and J is TRBJ1-6, with D unclear. CDR1 and CDR2 from the germline V gene are LNHDA and SQIVND (reference sequence). There are 18 residues in the CDR3. V was trimmed by 7 bases and J by 0 bases, leaving 19 bases between them. CDR3 loop: CASKRDGGASSYNSPLHF. The CDR3 DNA reads TGTGCCAGTAAGAGGGATGGCGGAGCGAGCTCCTATAATTCACCCCTCCACTTT.

The rearrangement links TRBV6-5 to TRBJ1-1; D might be TRBD1 (5 bases). V lost 4 bases and J lost 1, with 13 bases in between. Germline assignment: CDR1 MNHEY and CDR2 SVGAGI. This CDR3 contains 15 residues. The CDR3 is CASSFLGVRNTEAFF. The CDR3 DNA sequence: TGTGCCAGCAGTTTCCTAGGGGTTAGGAACACTGAAGCTTTCTTT.

V is TRBV15 and J is TRBJ1-5; 7 nucleotides line up with TRBD1. The CDR3 is made up of 13 amino acids. CDR1 is LNHNV, CDR2 YYDKDF, per germline (reference sequence). The J segment lost 5 bases and the V segment lost 5 bases, leaving 3 bases of the junction unmatched. This CDR3 is CATSFTGDQPQHF. The CDR3 region has the DNA TGTGCCACCAGCTTCACAGGGGATCAGCCCCAGCATTTT. The full variable domain, its missing parts supplied by reference TRBV15 and TRBJ1-5, is DAMVIQNPRYQVTQFGKPVTLSCSQTLNHNVMYWYQQKSSQAPKLLFHYYDKDFNNEADTPDNFQSRRPNTSFCFLDIRSPGLGDTAMYLCATSFTGDQPQHFGDGTRLSIL.

The chain recombines TRBV20-1 with TRBJ2-1, with a possible D match to TRBD2 (5 bases). CDR3 length equals 14 residues. The V end lost 3 bases, the J end lost 5 bases, and 14 bases lay between the germline ends. Germline V gene lookup returns CDR1 DFQATT and CDR2 SNEGSKA (reference sequence). CDR3 amino acids: CSASFLAYDNEQFF. The CDR3 DNA follows: TGCAGTGCTAGTTTCCTAGCATACGACAATGAGCAGTTCTTC.

J is TRBJ2-2 and V is TRBV6-5; D is unresolved. Trimming left V 2 bases short and J 2 bases short, with 9 bases between. There are 15 residues in the CDR3. Germline assignment: CDR1 MNHEY and CDR2 SVGAGI. The CDR3 DNA sequence: TGTGCCAGCAGTTACCTCGCGGCCAACACCGGGGAGCTGTTTTTT. Amino acid sequence: CASSYLAANTGELFF.

The chain has TRBV7-2 and TRBJ1-2; 7 nucleotides agree with TRBD1. CDR3 length equals 14 residues. With V trimmed by 1 base and J by 4 bases, 3 bases remained unmatched. The V gene's germline CDR1 is SGHTA and CDR2 FQGNSA. CDR3 in amino acids: CASSLGQGLYGYTF. CDR3 nucleotide sequence: TGTGCCAGCAGCTTAGGACAGGGCCTCTATGGCTACACCTTC.

This chain's CDR3 is CASSQAGGELFF. The CDR3 DNA follows: TGCGCCAGCAGCCAAGCCGGCGGGGAGCTGTTTTTT. The V gene is TRBV5-1, the J gene TRBJ2-2; D gene ambiguous. This CDR3 is 12 amino acids long. With 4 bases removed from V and 7 bases from J, the gap between germline ends came to 8 bases. The germline V gene has CDR1 SGHRS and CDR2 YFSETQ.

In this sample, this clone turned up once. The V and J genes are TRBV4-3 and TRBJ1-2; 9 bases fit TRBD1. The CDR3 runs 14 residues. V shed 4 bases, J shed 4 bases, and the junction held 4 bases outside the gene matches. Germline V gene lookup returns CDR1 LGHNA and CDR2 YSLEER. DNA for the CDR3: TGCGCCAGCAGCCCCGGGACAGGGAGCTATGGCTACACCTTC. Its protein is CASSPGTGSYGYTF.

The V gene is TRBV6-4, the J gene TRBJ2-4; no clear D gene. The CDR3 is 13 amino acids. V was trimmed by 8 bases and J by 3 bases, leaving 11 bases between them. Germline V lookup: CDR1 MRHNA, CDR2 SNTAGT. The CDR3 nucleotides read TGTGCCAGCTCCGGTGAGAACAAAAACATTCAGTACTTC. This gives the protein CASSGENKNIQYF.

This chain links TRBV24-1 with TRBJ2-1; no clear D gene. The CDR3 sequence is 11 residues long. Trimming removed 6 bases from V and 8 bases from J, with 7 bases in between. Germline V gene data show CDR1 as KGHDR and CDR2 as SFDVKD. The CDR3 bases are TGTGCCACCAGTACCCTAGATGAGCAGTTCTTC. As protein: CATSTLDEQFF.

V gene TRBV12-3 or TRBV12-4 combines with J gene TRBJ1-5; D possibly corresponds to TRBD1 (5 bases). Deletions cut 6 bases from V and 6 bases from J, with 12 bases between. The CDR3 is made up of 13 amino acids. The CDR3 DNA follows: TGTGCCAGCAGGATGACAGAGGCTCAGCCCCAGCATTTT. Translating gives CASRMTEAQPQHF.